Below, one TCR beta chain is given with its context. Antigen specificity is unknown. With 60 Vbeta and 13 Jbeta primers, the PCR was carried out. Measured with immunoSEQ multiplex PCR; TCRdb has only the in-frame clones, and not every one. The table shows 200,000 to 250,000 clones, with 80% to 90% occurring only once. CDR3 length: 12 residues. V lost 3 bases and J 4 bases, leaving 8 bases between the germline ends. CDR1 and CDR2 from the germline V gene are SGHRS and YFSETQ. The sample comes from a study of cytomegalovirus exposure and HLA in healthy donors. Study-level results: Productive rates of about 90% or about 30% were seen for most TCR beta V segments in an earlier analysis. A later analysis found common viral pathogens apparently linked to several of the most significant clusters. Apparent HLA restriction characterized most CMV-associated TCR beta chains in a later analysis.

This rearrangement joins TRBV5-1 to TRBJ2-7; a possible D gene is TRBD2 (6 bases). Sequences were obtained from PBMCs. The clonotype originates from a woman in her late teens or twenties in good health and CMV-seronegative. This CDR3 reads CASSWGGYEQYF. The DNA for the CDR3 is TGCGCCAGCAGCTGGGGAGGATACGAGCAGTACTTC.